The 23 T cell receptor beta chains below were found in one sample sequenced in a study of CD8+ T cells in alopecia areata. Reverse transcribed after extraction, RNA yielded cDNA as the sequencing template. Only in-frame clones appear in the TCRdb table, and some are missing; sequencing was by immunoSEQ multiplex PCR. The repertoire has about 250,000 clones, 60% of them found once; the top ten carry 0.75% to 0.95%. The treatment was: oral pan-JAK inhibitor, 5-10 mg twice daily. The source material was CD4+ T cells sorted from blood, sampled at roughly week 52, from a patient treated with tofacitinib. The receptors were gathered from a human donor with alopecia areata.

V is TRBV5-1 and J is TRBJ2-3; the match to TRBD1 covers 8 bases. The CDR3 contains 13 residues. From germline, CDR1 is SGHRS and CDR2 YFSETQ. Unmatched junction bases numbered 6, after V lost 0 bases and J lost 12 bases. The CDR3 DNA is TGCGCCAGCAGCTTGGACCCAGGGGGCGGTCAGTATTTT. Protein: CASSLDPGGGQYF.

This clone was seen more than once but under ten times. The chain combines TRBV30 with TRBJ2-1; perhaps TRBD1 as D (5 bases). The CDR3 runs 13 residues. V lost 7 bases and J lost 8, with 18 bases in between. Germline values: CDR1 GTSNPN, CDR2 SVGIG (reference sequence). CDR3 residues: CASRGFRSDEQFF. In DNA form, the CDR3 reads TGTGCCTCTAGGGGCTTTCGGAGCGATGAGCAGTTCTTC.

This clone has more than one count but fewer than ten. For the CDR3, the DNA is TGCAGCGTTTCCGACAGGGGCGAGACCGGGGAGCTGTTTTTT. This sequence encodes CSVSDRGETGELFF. The V gene is TRBV29-1, the J gene TRBJ2-2; 8 bases are shared with TRBD1. The CDR3 runs to 14 residues. The V gene's germline CDR1 is SQVTM and CDR2 ANQGSEA. V gave up 5 bases and J gave up 5 bases; unmatched junction bases: 7.

The chain couples TRBV5-1 to TRBJ1-3; D unclear. The V end was cut by 1 base, the J end by 0 bases, with 8 bases between. This CDR3 contains 15 residues. Germline values: CDR1 SGHRS, CDR2 YFSETQ. The CDR3 reads CASSLSPNSGNTIYF. CDR3 nucleotide sequence: TGCGCCAGCAGCTTGAGTCCTAACTCTGGAAACACCATATATTTT.

This sequence joins TRBV29-1 and TRBJ1-4, with 7 bases lining up with TRBD1. From germline, CDR1 is SQVTM and CDR2 ANQGSEA. This CDR3 is 12 amino acids long. V gave up 2 bases and J gave up 6 bases; unmatched junction bases: 0. In nucleotides, the CDR3 is TGCAGCGTTGAACAGGGGGATGAAAAACTGTTTTTT. Amino acids: CSVEQGDEKLFF.

The chain joins TRBV5-1 to TRBJ2-5, with 11 bases identical to TRBD2. J gave up 7 bases and V 1 base, and 9 bases lay outside the gene matches. From germline, CDR1 is SGHRS and CDR2 YFSETQ. CDR3 size: 16 residues. CDR3 protein: CASSLPTSGATATQYF. The CDR3 nucleotides read TGCGCCAGCAGCTTGCCGACTAGCGGGGCCACCGCGACCCAGTACTTC.

The chain recombines TRBV2 with TRBJ2-5, with D perhaps TRBD2 (5 bases). In germline, CDR1 is SNHLY, CDR2 FYNNEI. Trimming took 7 bases from V and 2 from J, leaving 14 bases between them. The CDR3 covers 14 residues. The CDR3: CASTHWTEQETQYF. CDR3 coding DNA: TGTGCCAGCACTCATTGGACTGAACAAGAGACCCAGTACTTC.

This clone was seen more than once but under ten times. The chain uses TRBV9 and TRBJ1-1, with D possibly matching TRBD1 (5 bases). V was trimmed by 0 bases and J by 9 bases, leaving 9 bases between them. Per the germline V gene, CDR1 is SGDLS and CDR2 is YYNGEE. The length of the CDR3 is 12 residues. CDR3 bases: TGTGCCAGCAGCGTAGACGAGGGGAAAGCTTTCTTT. It codes for CASSVDEGKAFF.

The V gene is TRBV6-5, the J gene TRBJ2-7, with D maybe TRBD1 (5 bases). Germline V gives CDR1 MNHEY, CDR2 SVGAGI. V was clipped by 6 bases and J by 5 bases, with 8 bases between them. CDR3 length: 11 residues. CDR3 DNA sequence: TGTGCCAGCAGGCAGGGTAACGAGCAGTACTTC. Its protein is CASRQGNEQYF.

This chain links TRBV14 with TRBJ2-5; D assignment may be TRBD1 or TRBD2 (5 bases each). Between the trimmed V and J ends, which lost 4 bases and 5 bases, there was a span of 5 bases. The CDR3 runs 11 residues. Per the germline V gene, CDR1 is SGHDN and CDR2 is FVKESK. The CDR3 DNA follows: TGTGCCAGCAGCCGGGGGGAGACCCAGTACTTC. Translated: CASSRGETQYF.

The chain uses TRBV29-1 and TRBJ2-7; D is unresolved. CDR1 and CDR2 (germline): SQVTM, ANQGSEA. Trimming removed 2 bases from V and 3 bases from J, with 8 bases in between. The CDR3 spans 12 residues. For the CDR3, the DNA is TGCAGCGTTGAATCGTATAGCTACGAGCAGTACTTC. Translation gives CSVESYSYEQYF.

V usage is TRBV15 and J usage is TRBJ2-7; D gene unclear. The CDR3 contains 14 residues. V shed 3 bases and J shed 0 bases, with 9 bases lying between them. Germline V CDR1 and CDR2: LNHNV, YYDKDF (reference sequence). CDR3 nucleotides: TGTGCCACCAGCAGGAACAGAGCCTCCTACGAGCAGTACTTC. This translates into CATSRNRASYEQYF.

This chain connects TRBV27 to TRBJ1-2; D unresolved. The length of the CDR3 is 15 residues. V dropped 4 bases and J dropped 0 bases, with 12 bases sitting between them. Germline V gene sequence: CDR1 MNHEY, CDR2 SMNVEV (reference sequence). The CDR3 is CASSWAPQPNYGYTF. Here the CDR3 DNA reads TGTGCCAGCAGTTGGGCCCCACAGCCTAACTATGGCTACACCTTC.

The V call is TRBV30, the J call TRBJ2-1; tentatively, D is TRBD1 (6 bases). The CDR3 loop spans 15 amino acids. The germline CDR1 and CDR2 sequences are GTSNPN and SVGIG (reference sequence). Trimming stripped 0 bases from V and 4 bases from J, with 13 bases between. The CDR3 reads CAWSVRSTGYNEQFF. DNA for the CDR3: TGTGCCTGGAGTGTACGGTCCACAGGGTACAATGAGCAGTTCTTC.

This chain uses TRBV29-1 with TRBJ2-7, with 8 nucleotides matching TRBD1. Trimming cost V 5 bases and J 1 base; bases outside gene matches: 4. This CDR3 is built from 13 residues. In germline, CDR1 is SQVTM, CDR2 ANQGSEA. The CDR3 loop reads CSVRQGPSYEQYF. Here the CDR3 DNA reads TGCAGCGTTAGACAGGGGCCTTCCTACGAGCAGTACTTC.

This sequence joins TRBV30 and TRBJ2-5; D is uncertain. In germline, CDR1 is GTSNPN, CDR2 SVGIG (reference sequence). The CDR3 extends over 14 amino acids. With 0 bases removed from V and 1 base from J, the gap between germline ends came to 9 bases. CDR3 DNA sequence: TGTGCCTGGAGTGTGTGGGCAGGCCAAGAGACCCAGTACTTC. It encodes CAWSVWAGQETQYF.

The chain combines TRBV29-1 with TRBJ2-2; 8 bases are a match to TRBD1. The CDR3 loop spans 15 amino acids. V lost 4 bases, J lost 7 bases, and 11 bases stayed unmatched. Per germline, CDR1 SQVTM and CDR2 ANQGSEA. The CDR3 DNA reads as TGCAGCGTTGTATCGTCGGCAGGGGGCCACGGGGAGCTGTTTTTT. The encoded protein is CSVVSSAGGHGELFF.

This clone was observed a handful of times. V and J are TRBV4-2 and TRBJ2-2; the match to TRBD2 covers 8 bases. The CDR3 extends over 15 amino acids. Trimming at V came to 0 bases and at J to 7 bases, leaving 4 bases not matched to a gene. Per germline, CDR1 LGHNA and CDR2 YNFKEQ. The CDR3 spells CASSQDGGAVGELFF. The CDR3 bases are TGTGCCAGCAGCCAAGACGGGGGGGCCGTCGGGGAGCTGTTTTTT.

CDR3 region: CASRTDIDTEAFF. The CDR3 nucleotides are TGTGCCAGCAGGACAGATATTGACACTGAAGCTTTCTTT. V usage is TRBV19 and J usage is TRBJ1-1; a weak D match, TRBD1 (6 bases). The germline gives CDR1 LNHDA, CDR2 SQIVND (reference sequence). The length of the CDR3 is 13 residues. Trimming pared 9 bases from V and 3 bases from J, leaving 14 bases between.

The chain uses TRBV30 and TRBJ1-1; D might be TRBD1 (5 bases). There are 13 residues in the CDR3. Germline CDR1 reads GTSNPN; CDR2 reads SVGIG (reference sequence). V was shortened by 4 bases and J by 4 bases, with 13 bases between the two germline ends. The CDR3 spells CAWTLGGITEAFF. For the CDR3, the DNA is TGTGCCTGGACTCTCGGGGGTATCACTGAAGCTTTCTTT.

This clone was found a few times. The V call is TRBV2, the J call TRBJ2-1, with 7 bases lining up with TRBD1. This CDR3 is 12 amino acids long. The germline V gene encodes CDR1 SNHLY and CDR2 FYNNEI. Trimming took 6 bases from V and 7 from J; bases not matched to a gene: 3. CDR3 region: CASRAQGNEQFF. The CDR3 DNA follows: TGTGCCAGCAGAGCACAGGGGAATGAGCAGTTCTTC.

In its sample, this clone was seen a few times. The chain combines TRBV5-1 with TRBJ2-5, with D unresolved. The CDR3 runs 14 residues. Trimming removed 0 bases at V and 0 bases at J, with 6 bases between. Germline lookup yields CDR1 SGHRS and CDR2 YFSETQ. The CDR3 spells CASSLASNQETQYF. The CDR3 DNA sequence: TGCGCCAGCAGCTTGGCCAGTAACCAAGAGACCCAGTACTTC. Together with reference TRBV5-1 and TRBJ2-5, the CDR3 gives the full variable domain: KAGVTQTPRYLIKTRGQQVTLSCSPISGHRSVSWYQQTPGQGLQFLFEYFSETQRNKGNFPGRFSGRQFSNSRSEMNVSTLELGDSALYLCASSLASNQETQYFGPGTRLLVL.

CDR3 in amino acids: CASSPREKNIQYF. CDR3 nucleotide sequence: TGTGCCAGCAGCCCCCGGGAGAAAAACATTCAGTACTTC. J is TRBJ2-4 and V is TRBV4-2, with D perhaps matching TRBD2 (6 bases). Germline-derived CDR1 and CDR2 are LGHNA and YNFKEQ. Trimming took 4 bases from V and 4 from J, leaving 8 bases between them. CDR3 size: 13 residues.